A single sample is the source of the 15 T cell receptor beta chains below, sequenced in a study of blood T cell repertoires in COVID-19. The assay was immunoSEQ multiplex PCR, and TCRdb's table has in-frame clones only and misses some. In the table there are about 360,000 clones, approximately 86% of which are singletons. The sequenced sample was peripheral blood. The source of these receptors is a woman aged 55-69 years with COVID-19, enrolled during active disease.

A few counts support this clone. The gene calls are TRBV6-4 and TRBJ1-5, with TRBD1 as a possible D gene (6 bases). The CDR3 loop spans 13 amino acids. CDR1 MRHNA and CDR2 SNTAGT come from the germline V gene. Trimming removed 5 bases from V and 5 bases from J, with 10 bases in between. This CDR3 reads CASSTNRDQPQHF. CDR3 nucleotide sequence: TGTGCCAGCAGTACAAACAGGGATCAGCCCCAGCATTTT.

Written as DNA, the CDR3 is TGTGCCAGCAGCATTGCCGGGACAGGGAACTATGGCTACACCTTC. Its protein is CASSIAGTGNYGYTF. The chain recombines TRBV5-6 with TRBJ1-2; 9 nucleotides match TRBD1. CDR1 is SGHDT, CDR2 YYEEEE, per germline. This CDR3 is built from 15 residues. Trimming at V came to 4 bases and at J to 2 bases, leaving 6 bases not matched to a gene.

In DNA form, the CDR3 reads TGTGCCAGCAGCGGACAGGGGATAGGCGGCTACACCTTC. It translates to CASSGQGIGGYTF. This sequence joins TRBV3-1 (or the pseudogene TRBV3-2) and TRBJ1-2, with 9 bases that match TRBD1. CDR1 is LGHDT, CDR2 YNNKEL, per germline (reference sequence). The CDR3 spans 13 residues. V trimming: 5 bases; J trimming: 8 bases; junction bases outside the gene matches: 6.

This clone was counted a single time. The genes are TRBV19 and TRBJ2-3; D is uncertain. The CDR3 spans 12 residues. V lost 2 bases, J lost 4 bases, and 4 bases lay in between. The V gene's germline CDR1 is LNHDA and CDR2 SQIVND (reference sequence). As DNA, the CDR3 is TGTGCCAGTAGTATAACGGCAGATACGCAGTATTTT. Its translation is CASSITADTQYF.

The V and J genes are TRBV12-3 or TRBV12-4 and TRBJ1-2, with TRBD1 matching over 9 bases. The V segment lost 7 bases and the J segment 6 bases; nucleotides outside the gene matches: 6. This CDR3 is built from 13 residues. CDR3 sequence reads: CASTLGTGNGYTF. CDR3 DNA: TGTGCCAGCACCCTAGGGACAGGGAATGGCTACACCTTC.

This chain joins TRBV7-3 and TRBJ2-5; 12 nucleotides align to TRBD2. CDR1 is SGHTA, CDR2 FQGTGA, per germline. V lost 2 bases, J lost 5 bases, and 6 bases stayed unmatched. The CDR3 loop spans 16 amino acids. CDR3 protein: CASSLYRTSGVETQYF. As DNA, the CDR3 is TGTGCCAGCAGCTTATATAGGACTAGCGGGGTTGAGACCCAGTACTTC.

The chain employs TRBV19 and TRBJ1-3; 9 positions agree with TRBD1. The CDR3 extends over 16 amino acids. Germline-derived CDR1 and CDR2 are LNHDA and SQIVND (reference sequence). Trimming at V came to 7 bases and at J to 3 bases, leaving 10 bases not matched to a gene. DNA for the CDR3: TGTGCCAGTACCCCTATTTGGGGACAGGGTGGAAACACCATATATTTT. This gives the protein CASTPIWGQGGNTIYF.

Concerning this clone itself: The junction departs from the called germline gene at one end, perhaps through a read error. The CDR3 reads CASSFSNYDYTF. Here the CDR3 DNA reads TGTGCCAGCAGCTTTTCTAACTATGACTACACCTTC. The rearrangement uses TRBV9 and TRBJ1-2, with D uncertain. The CDR3 loop spans 12 amino acids. Germline-derived CDR1 and CDR2 are SGDLS and YYNGEE.

This sequence joins TRBV28 and TRBJ1-2, with 7 bases that match TRBD1. V was pared by 6 bases and J by 3 bases, with 7 bases of the junction left unmatched. CDR1 MDHEN and CDR2 SYDVKM come from the germline V gene. CDR3 size: 14 residues. DNA for the CDR3: TGTGCCAGCAGCCCTGACAGGGTCTACTATGGCTACACCTTC. It translates to CASSPDRVYYGYTF.

The chain uses TRBV19 and TRBJ1-2, with D perhaps matching TRBD1 (5 bases). CDR1 is LNHDA, CDR2 SQIVND, per germline (reference sequence). This CDR3 is 14 amino acids long. Trimming shortened V by 0 bases and J by 4 bases, and 9 bases separated the two germline ends. The CDR3 is CASSIDLQAYGYTF. DNA for the CDR3: TGTGCCAGTAGTATAGATTTACAGGCCTATGGCTACACCTTC.

This clone has ten or more counts. The V and J genes are TRBV2 and TRBJ1-1, with 7 positions matching TRBD1. CDR1 and CDR2 (germline): SNHLY, FYNNEI. After removal of 7 bases from V and 10 bases from J, the junction contained 12 bases not matched to a gene. CDR3 length: 13 amino acids. The CDR3 nucleotides are TGTGCCAGCATCAACACAGGGGCCCCGGGAGCTTTCTTT. Translated: CASINTGAPGAFF.

The sample holds a few counts of this clone. The chain links TRBV6-5 to TRBJ1-1; tentatively, D is TRBD1 (6 bases). The germline gives CDR1 MNHEY, CDR2 SVGAGI. The CDR3 is 14 amino acids. Deletions cut 6 bases from V and 1 base from J, with 12 bases between. CDR3 in amino acids: CASSLTGRNTEAFF. CDR3 coding DNA: TGTGCCAGCAGCTTAACAGGGAGGAACACTGAAGCTTTCTTT.

This clone has a single count. This CDR3 reads CASSMRASGFSSPLHF. DNA for the CDR3: TGTGCCAGTAGTATGAGGGCTAGTGGCTTCAGCTCACCCCTCCACTTT. The rearrangement uses TRBV19 and TRBJ1-6; D is unresolved. CDR1 LNHDA and CDR2 SQIVND come from the germline V gene (reference sequence). Trimming stripped 3 bases from V and 10 bases from J, with 19 bases between. The CDR3 spans 16 residues.

The V gene is TRBV3-1 (or the pseudogene TRBV3-2), the J gene TRBJ2-2; 9 positions match TRBD2. The length of the CDR3 is 13 residues. J lost 8 bases, V lost 6 bases, and 4 bases had no gene match. CDR1 and CDR2 (germline): LGHDT, YNNKEL (reference sequence). The CDR3 DNA follows: TGTGCCAGCAGGGGGACTAGCAGGGGGGAGCTGTTTTTT. It translates to CASRGTSRGELFF.

CDR3 in amino acids: CASRTFSRQETQYF. CDR3 nucleotides: TGTGCCAGCAGGACTTTTTCTCGGCAAGAGACCCAGTACTTC. The chain joins TRBV11-2 to TRBJ2-5; D is uncertain. CDR1 is SGHAT and CDR2 is FQNNGV in the germline V gene. The CDR3 has 14 residues. V shed 6 bases and J shed 2 bases, with 13 bases lying between them.